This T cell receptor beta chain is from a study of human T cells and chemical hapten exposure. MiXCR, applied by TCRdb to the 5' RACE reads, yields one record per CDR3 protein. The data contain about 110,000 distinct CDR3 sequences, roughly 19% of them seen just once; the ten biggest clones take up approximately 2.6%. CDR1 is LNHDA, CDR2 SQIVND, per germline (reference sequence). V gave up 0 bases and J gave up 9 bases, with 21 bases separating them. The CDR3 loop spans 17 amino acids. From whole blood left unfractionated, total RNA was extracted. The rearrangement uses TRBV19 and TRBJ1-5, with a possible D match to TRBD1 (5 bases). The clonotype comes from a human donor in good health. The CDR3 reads CASSIDEGQGKFRPQHF. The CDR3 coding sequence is TGTGCCAGTAGTATAGATGAAGGTCAGGGAAAGTTTCGGCCCCAGCATTTT.